The T cell receptor (beta chain) under discussion was sequenced for a study of Ad26.COV2.S vaccination and SARS-CoV-2 variants. This CDR3 contains 11 residues. Germline V CDR1 and CDR2: SGHDT, YYEEEE. Trimming removed 3 bases at V and 4 bases at J, with 5 bases between. General observations from the study: Researchers reported similar non-spike TCR breadth in vaccine and placebo recipients. Total T cell responses may have been underestimated by the TCR breadth and depth analyses.

This clone was found many times. Its antigen is unknown. Distinct nucleotide sequences in the sample also encode this CDR3. The assay was immunoSEQ multiplex PCR, and TCRdb's table has in-frame clones only and misses some. The sample yields about 180,000 clones, about 83% seen once. The chain couples TRBV5-6 to TRBJ2-7, with D unclear. This receptor was identified in a human donor who had recovered from COVID-19. Here the sequenced sample was peripheral blood, taken after recovery from COVID-19. CDR3 nucleotides: TGTGCCAGCAGCTCAAATTACGAGCAGTACTTC. This encodes CASSSNYEQYF. Drawing the rest from reference TRBV5-6 and TRBJ2-7, the complete variable domain is DAGVTQSPTHLIKTRGQQVTLRCSPKSGHDTVSWYQQALGQGPQFIFQYYEEEERQRGNFPDRFSGHQFPNYSSELNVNALLLGDSALYLCASSSNYEQYFGPGTRLTVT.